The rows below give T cell receptor beta chains drawn from one sample of a study of cytomegalovirus exposure and HLA in healthy donors. TCRdb's table, derived via immunoSEQ multiplex PCR, lists solely in-frame clones and lacks some. The sample shows 130,000 or so clones, around 75% of them seen only once. Sequencing was performed on PBMCs. Every receptor here comes from a woman between 50 and 59 years old in good health and CMV-seropositive. The CDR3 runs from the conserved cysteine through the conserved F or W. Each record gives: D gene, V gene, CDR3 protein. D genes are given only for firm matches.

d_call: .; v_call: TRBV7-2; cdr3_aa: CASSLLQGMYEQYF
d_call: .; v_call: TRBV11-2; cdr3_aa: CASSLWENYGYTF
d_call: .; v_call: TRBV30; cdr3_aa: CASSGQLNTEAFF
d_call: TRBD2; v_call: TRBV4-2; cdr3_aa: CASSQDGLAGVGEQFF
d_call: .; v_call: TRBV2; cdr3_aa: CASRLTDGEQFF
d_call: .; v_call: TRBV30; cdr3_aa: CAWSGTGYEQYF
d_call: .; v_call: TRBV10-3; cdr3_aa: CASSYFRHMNTEAFF
d_call: TRBD1; v_call: TRBV7-9; cdr3_aa: CASSQTGDEQYF
d_call: TRBD1; v_call: TRBV5-1; cdr3_aa: CASQGQSNTEAFF
d_call: .; v_call: TRBV9; cdr3_aa: CASNGDSQETQYF
d_call: .; v_call: TRBV5-1; cdr3_aa: CASSYGQLTGELFF
d_call: .; v_call: TRBV7-9; cdr3_aa: CASSLTYGGGSTEAFF
d_call: TRBD2; v_call: TRBV11-2; cdr3_aa: CASGQSSGGTWEQYF
d_call: TRBD1; v_call: TRBV30; cdr3_aa: CAHTRDRGLGNTEAFF
d_call: TRBD1; v_call: TRBV9; cdr3_aa: CASSTSGQGPNYGYTF
d_call: TRBD2; v_call: TRBV19; cdr3_aa: CASSIPLAGGTDTQYF
d_call: .; v_call: TRBV6-5; cdr3_aa: CASREQVKETQYF
d_call: TRBD1; v_call: TRBV6-5; cdr3_aa: CASSYYGQGDPYGYTF
d_call: .; v_call: TRBV7-8; cdr3_aa: CASSLWRGGEKLFF
d_call: .; v_call: TRBV21-1; cdr3_aa: CASSTHRGRETQYF
d_call: .; v_call: TRBV7-7; cdr3_aa: CASSLGAGGNEQYF
d_call: .; v_call: TRBV7-3; cdr3_aa: CASSFFVMNTEAFF
d_call: TRBD1; v_call: TRBV4-1; cdr3_aa: CASSQVGQGFFYGYTF
d_call: .; v_call: TRBV28; cdr3_aa: CASTPGALSSYNEQFF
d_call: .; v_call: TRBV29-1; cdr3_aa: CSVPANYGYTF
d_call: .; v_call: TRBV10-3; cdr3_aa: CAAAPVQQETQYF